This T cell receptor (beta chain) appears in the sequencing data of a study of blood T cell repertoires in COVID-19. Overall study context: Sites in the United States, Italy and Spain provided acute and convalescent COVID-19 samples. PBMCs, B-cell-depleted T cells, or T cells provided the cDNA or gDNA that made up the material.

The CDR3 length is 15 residues. Germline V lookup: CDR1 MNHEY, CDR2 SVGAGI. Trimming shortened V by 4 bases and J by 8 bases, and 17 bases separated the two germline ends. Original methodology: Cell counts per sample came from amplifying reference gene primers. Assay used: immunoSEQ multiplex PCR; TCRdb lists only in-frame clones, some missing. V and J calls and clone size are those listed in that table; D and trimming were worked out from the DNA. The sample includes 84,000 or so clones, around four fifths of them seen just once. This chain connects TRBV6-5 to TRBJ1-4; D is uncertain. The clonotype comes from a human donor in a cohort sampled during active COVID-19. Sample: peripheral blood. CDR3 bases: TGTGCCAGCAGTTTTCTTGACGCCAGCAGGGAAAAACTGTTTTTT. Translated: CASSFLDASREKLFF.